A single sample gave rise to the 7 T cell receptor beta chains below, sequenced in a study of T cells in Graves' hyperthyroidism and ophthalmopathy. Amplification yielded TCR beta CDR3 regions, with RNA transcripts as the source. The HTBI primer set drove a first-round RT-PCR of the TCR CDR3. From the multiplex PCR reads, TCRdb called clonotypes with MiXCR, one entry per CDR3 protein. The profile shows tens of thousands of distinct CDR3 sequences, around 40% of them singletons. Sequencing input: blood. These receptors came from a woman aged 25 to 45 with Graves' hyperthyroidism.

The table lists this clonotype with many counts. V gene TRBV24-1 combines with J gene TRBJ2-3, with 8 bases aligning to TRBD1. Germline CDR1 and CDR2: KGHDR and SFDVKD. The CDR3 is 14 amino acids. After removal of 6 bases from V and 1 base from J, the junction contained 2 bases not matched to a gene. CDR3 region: CATSLTGGTDTQYF. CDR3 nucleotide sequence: TGTGCCACCAGTCTGACAGGGGGCACAGATACGCAGTATTTT.

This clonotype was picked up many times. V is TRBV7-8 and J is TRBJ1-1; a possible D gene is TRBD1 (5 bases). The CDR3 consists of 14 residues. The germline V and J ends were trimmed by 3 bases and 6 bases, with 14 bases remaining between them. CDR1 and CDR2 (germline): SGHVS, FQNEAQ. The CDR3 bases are TGTGCCAGCAGCTTTGGGGGGAGGTTCTCTGAAGCTTTCTTT. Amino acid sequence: CASSFGGRFSEAFF.

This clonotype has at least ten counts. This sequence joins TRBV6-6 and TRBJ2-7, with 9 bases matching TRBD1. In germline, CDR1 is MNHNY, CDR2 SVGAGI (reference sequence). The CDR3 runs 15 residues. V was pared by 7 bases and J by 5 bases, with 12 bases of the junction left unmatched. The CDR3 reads CASKRDGTGLNEQYF. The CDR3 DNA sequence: TGTGCCAGCAAAAGAGACGGGACAGGGTTAAACGAGCAGTACTTC.

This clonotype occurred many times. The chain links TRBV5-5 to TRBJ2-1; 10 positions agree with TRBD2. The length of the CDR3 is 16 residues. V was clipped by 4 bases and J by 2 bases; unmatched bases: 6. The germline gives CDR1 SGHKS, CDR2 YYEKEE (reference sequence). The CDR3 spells CASSPGTSAAYNEQFF. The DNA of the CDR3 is TGTGCCAGCAGCCCAGGGACTAGCGCAGCCTACAATGAGCAGTTCTTC.

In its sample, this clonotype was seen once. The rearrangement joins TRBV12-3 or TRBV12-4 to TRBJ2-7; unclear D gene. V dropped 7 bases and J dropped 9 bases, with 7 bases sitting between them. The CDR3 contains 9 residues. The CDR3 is CASNLGQYF. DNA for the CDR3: TGTGCCAGCAACCTAGGGCAGTACTTC.

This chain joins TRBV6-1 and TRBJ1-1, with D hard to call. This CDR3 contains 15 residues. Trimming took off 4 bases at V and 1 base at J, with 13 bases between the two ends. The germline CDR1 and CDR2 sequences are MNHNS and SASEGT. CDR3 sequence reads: CASSVNFLSNTEAFF. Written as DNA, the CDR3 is TGTGCCAGCAGTGTTAACTTCTTATCGAACACTGAAGCTTTCTTT.

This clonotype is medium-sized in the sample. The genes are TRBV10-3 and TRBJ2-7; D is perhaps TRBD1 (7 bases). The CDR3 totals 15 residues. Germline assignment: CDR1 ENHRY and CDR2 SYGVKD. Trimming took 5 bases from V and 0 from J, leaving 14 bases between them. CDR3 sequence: CAISLEGTASYEQYF. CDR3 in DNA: TGTGCCATCAGTCTGGAGGGGACAGCCTCCTACGAGCAGTACTTC.